This T cell receptor (beta chain) originates from a study of siplizumab effects on memory and regulatory T cells. Germline V gene lookup returns CDR1 PRHDT and CDR2 FYEKMQ (reference sequence). V lost 3 bases and J lost 2, with 14 bases in between. This CDR3 spans 16 amino acids. To note about this clone: The antigen remains unidentified.

In three donor pairs, unstimulated naive, memory, effector memory and TEMRA subsets were sequenced. Assay used: immunoSEQ multiplex PCR; TCRdb lists only in-frame clones, some missing. The sample has about 50,000 clones; just over 95% are singletons. Whole-study results and caveats: Under siplizumab, an average around 66% of mappable alloreactive CD4+ clones were Treg-derived, compared with approximately 30% in controls. The study found that siplizumab significantly reduced alloreactive sequences traceable to unstimulated CD4+ memory cells. A small minority of alloreactive clones were mapped to unstimulated subsets.

The sequence derives from a human donor in good health. V gene TRBV13 combines with J gene TRBJ2-4, with D perhaps matching TRBD2 (6 bases). The source material was naive CD8+ T cells sorted from blood. CDR3 sequence reads: CASSFRLGGPKNIQYF. CDR3 nucleotides: TGTGCCAGCAGCTTTAGGCTGGGGGGTCCCAAAAACATTCAGTACTTC.